Below, one T cell receptor beta chain is given with its context. Its antigen is not known. The sample has other DNA sequences that encode this CDR3 too. This sample stems from a study of shared clonotypes between healthy human individuals. Study results and limitations: Even with large depth, rarefaction showed that sorted-subset sequencing was incomplete.

In germline, CDR1 is DFQATT, CDR2 SNEGSKA (reference sequence). Between the trimmed V and J ends, which lost 2 bases and 5 bases, there was a span of 6 bases. There are 11 residues in the CDR3. Repertoires were generated with immunoSEQ multiplex PCR, while TCRdb's copy carries only in-frame clones and drops some. The sample consists of over a million clones, approximately 70% of them appearing once. The chain employs TRBV20-1 and TRBJ2-5; D is unresolved. The material sequenced was memory CD4+ T cells sorted from blood. Subset here: CD45RA-negative fraction. The sequence came from a man younger than 30 in good health. In DNA, the CDR3 is TGCAGTGCTAGATTGTCGGAGACCCAGTACTTC. This sequence encodes CSARLSETQYF.